This entry lists 19 T cell receptor beta chains sequenced from one sample in a study of beta chain features in type 1 diabetes. Reverse transcribing all isolated RNA meant expressed TCRB transcripts were sequenced. Sequencing used immunoSEQ multiplex PCR; TCRdb keeps in-frame clones, though not all of them. This sample has hundreds of thousands of clones, with around 16% found just once. What was sequenced was naive CD4+ T cells from blood. The receptors come from a young man in good health.

The chain carries TRBV4-3 and TRBJ2-3; D gene ambiguous. From germline, CDR1 is LGHNA and CDR2 YSLEER. The length of the CDR3 is 14 residues. Trimming removed 3 bases from V and 4 bases from J, with 11 bases in between. The CDR3 nucleotides read TGCGCCAGCAGCCAGGCTTACTTTCCAGATACGCAGTATTTT. It is translated as CASSQAYFPDTQYF.

The gene calls are TRBV7-2 and TRBJ2-1; 9 bases map to TRBD1. CDR1 is SGHTA, CDR2 FQGNSA, per germline. V dropped 5 bases and J dropped 5; count of bases not matched to a gene: 7. The CDR3 contains 15 residues. CDR3 bases: TGTGCCAGCAGCCTGGGACAGGGAACCCACAATGAGCAGTTCTTC. Protein sequence: CASSLGQGTHNEQFF.

The rearrangement links TRBV7-2 to TRBJ2-7; the match to TRBD2 covers 11 bases. The CDR3 is 15 amino acids. The J segment lost 6 bases and the V segment lost 3 bases, leaving 7 bases of the junction unmatched. The germline V gene has CDR1 SGHTA and CDR2 FQGNSA. Here the CDR3 reads CASSFLAGGPSEQYF. In nucleotides, the CDR3 is TGTGCCAGCAGCTTCCTAGCGGGAGGACCCAGCGAGCAGTACTTC.

V usage is TRBV7-2 and J usage is TRBJ1-1; D may be TRBD1 (6 bases). Germline loops: CDR1 SGHTA, CDR2 FQGNSA. This CDR3 is 13 amino acids long. Trimming took off 8 bases at V and 4 bases at J, with 14 bases between the two ends. CDR3 DNA sequence: TGTGCCAGCGGATACAGGGATGGCACTGAAGCTTTCTTT. It specifies CASGYRDGTEAFF. Variable domain in full (rest from reference TRBV7-2 and TRBJ1-1): GAGVSQSPSNKVTEKGKDVELRCDPISGHTALYWYRQSLGQGLEFLIYFQGNSAPDKSGLPSDRFSAERTGGSVSTLTIQRTQQEDSAVYLCASGYRDGTEAFFGQGTRLTVV.

The chain is built from TRBV6-1 and TRBJ1-3; D is unresolved. The CDR3 spans 13 residues. The V end was cut by 7 bases, the J end by 1 base, with 8 bases between. Germline CDR1 MNHNS, CDR2 SASEGT. In DNA, the CDR3 is TGTGCCAGCACATCGGAGTCTGGAAACACCATATATTTT. Protein: CASTSESGNTIYF.

This clone was counted only a few times. The rearrangement uses TRBV18 and TRBJ2-7; the D gene is possibly TRBD2 (6 bases). This CDR3 is 13 amino acids long. Germline V gives CDR1 KGHSH, CDR2 LQKENI. The germline V and J ends were trimmed by 0 bases and 12 bases, with 15 bases remaining between them. CDR3 loop: CASSPPSGLGRYF. The CDR3 nucleotides read TGTGCCAGCTCACCACCGAGCGGGCTAGGGCGGTACTTC.

This clone was observed a handful of times. The chain couples TRBV27 to TRBJ1-5; D might be TRBD1 (5 bases). Germline assignment: CDR1 MNHEY and CDR2 SMNVEV (reference sequence). The CDR3 spans 15 residues. V was pared by 3 bases and J by 4 bases, with 13 bases between. CDR3 in DNA: TGTGCCAGCAGTTTTGAGGGGTTGGAGAATCAGCCCCAGCATTTT. Translating gives CASSFEGLENQPQHF.

This clone was seen more than once but under ten times. The V and J genes are TRBV5-1 and TRBJ2-3; a weak D match, TRBD2 (5 bases). The CDR3 runs to 14 residues. Germline assignment: CDR1 SGHRS and CDR2 YFSETQ. The V end lost 3 bases, the J end lost 0 bases, and 8 bases lay between the germline ends. As DNA, the CDR3 is TGCGCCAGCAGCTCCCGCGGGAGCACAGATACGCAGTATTTT. Translation: CASSSRGSTDTQYF. The variable domain in full, completed from reference TRBV5-1 and TRBJ2-3, reads KAGVTQTPRYLIKTRGQQVTLSCSPISGHRSVSWYQQTPGQGLQFLFEYFSETQRNKGNFPGRFSGRQFSNSRSEMNVSTLELGDSALYLCASSSRGSTDTQYFGPGTRLTVL.

This clone was picked up a small number of times. The chain is built from TRBV15 and TRBJ2-7; 7 bases fit TRBD2. J lost 7 bases, V lost 0 bases, and 9 bases had no gene match. CDR1 is LNHNV, CDR2 YYDKDF, per germline (reference sequence). There are 15 residues in the CDR3. The DNA of the CDR3 is TGTGCCACCAGCAGAGATTACCTAGCGGAGAGGGAGCAGTACTTC. It yields the protein CATSRDYLAEREQYF.

CDR3 sequence: CASSESVSYNEQFF. The CDR3 DNA reads TGTGCCAGCAGTGAATCTGTTTCCTACAATGAGCAGTTCTTC. The chain carries TRBV2 and TRBJ2-1, with unresolved D. Trimming cost V 2 bases and J 1 base, with 6 bases left between them. The CDR3 is 14 amino acids. The germline V gene encodes CDR1 SNHLY and CDR2 FYNNEI.

This clone was observed a handful of times. The CDR3 DNA reads TGTGCCAGTAGTATTTTAGGAGCCCTCTATGGCTACACCTTC. It is translated as CASSILGALYGYTF. This chain links TRBV19 with TRBJ1-2, with D hard to call. Trimming stripped 3 bases from V and 4 bases from J, with 12 bases between. Germline loops: CDR1 LNHDA, CDR2 SQIVND (reference sequence). This CDR3 contains 14 residues.

The chain is built from TRBV6-6 and TRBJ2-7; D is unclear. Trimming left V 6 bases short and J 0 bases short, with 6 bases between. CDR3 length: 12 residues. In germline, CDR1 is MNHNY, CDR2 SVGAGI (reference sequence). DNA for the CDR3: TGTGCCAGCAGGGACCGCTCCTACGAGCAGTACTTC. This translates into CASRDRSYEQYF.

This clone was found a few times. V and J are TRBV5-4 and TRBJ2-7; 12 bases align to TRBD1. The V segment lost 3 bases and the J segment 5 bases; nucleotides outside the gene matches: 15. The CDR3 consists of 18 residues. Germline loops: CDR1 SGHNT, CDR2 YYREEE (reference sequence). The CDR3 sequence is CASSSGGQGAPLSDEQYF. CDR3 nucleotide sequence: TGTGCCAGCAGCTCGGGGGGACAGGGGGCACCTCTTTCCGACGAGCAGTACTTC.

The chain recombines TRBV10-3 with TRBJ2-7; a possible D gene is TRBD2 (5 bases). Germline V gene data show CDR1 as ENHRY and CDR2 as SYGVKD. V was cut by 2 bases and J by 0 bases, with 8 bases left in between. This CDR3 has 14 residues. CDR3 loop: CAISEQADSYEQYF. The DNA of the CDR3 is TGTGCCATCAGTGAGCAAGCGGACTCCTACGAGCAGTACTTC.

The chain links TRBV7-2 to TRBJ2-2; 11 nucleotides match TRBD2. This CDR3 comprises 18 residues. V lost 5 bases to trimming and J lost 4 bases; unmatched junction nucleotides: 12. The germline CDR1 and CDR2 sequences are SGHTA and FQGNSA. CDR3 sequence (DNA): TGTGCCAGCAGCGCAGCCGTCACTAGCGGGAGATTCACCGGGGAGCTGTTTTTT. This encodes CASSAAVTSGRFTGELFF.

This clone was observed a handful of times. The chain combines TRBV5-1 with TRBJ2-5, with D maybe TRBD1 (5 bases). The germline V and J ends were trimmed by 2 bases and 5 bases, with 13 bases remaining between them. Germline-derived CDR1 and CDR2 are SGHRS and YFSETQ. The CDR3 runs to 14 residues. The DNA for the CDR3 is TGCGCCAGCAGCTTTACCAGGGTCGGGGAGACCCAGTACTTC. Translating gives CASSFTRVGETQYF.

This clone was seen a handful of times. The rearrangement uses TRBV7-2 and TRBJ1-5; 8 bases line up with TRBD1. The J segment lost 5 bases and the V segment lost 5 bases, leaving 2 bases of the junction unmatched. The CDR3 contains 13 residues. Per the germline V gene, CDR1 is SGHTA and CDR2 is FQGNSA. CDR3 loop: CASSPDRDQPQHF. CDR3 nucleotides: TGTGCCAGCAGCCCGGACAGGGATCAGCCCCAGCATTTT.

V and J are TRBV10-3 and TRBJ2-7, with 9 bases lining up with TRBD1. Germline values: CDR1 ENHRY, CDR2 SYGVKD. The CDR3 runs 13 residues. J gave up 3 bases and V 9 bases, and 6 bases lay outside the gene matches. CDR3 coding DNA: TGTGCCATACGGACAGGGGCGGACTACGAGCAGTACTTC. Its protein is CAIRTGADYEQYF.

The chain uses TRBV12-5 and TRBJ2-1, with no clear D. Germline assignment: CDR1 LGHNT and CDR2 FRNRAP. There are 18 residues in the CDR3. The V gene lost 0 bases and the J gene lost 5 bases, with 20 bases spanning the gap. The CDR3 spells CASGLVPGYSHLHNEQFF. CDR3 nucleotide sequence: TGTGCTAGTGGTTTGGTACCCGGATATTCCCATCTTCACAATGAGCAGTTCTTC. The full variable domain, with the rest looked up from reference TRBV12-5 and TRBJ2-1, is DARVTQTPRHKVTEMGQEVTMRCQPILGHNTVFWYRQTMMQGLELLAYFRNRAPLDDSGMPKDRFSAEMPDATLATLKIQPSEPRDSAVYFCASGLVPGYSHLHNEQFFGPGTRLTVL.